What follows is one T cell receptor beta chain and its context. These data are taken from a study of T cells in tuberculosis. Latent tuberculosis screening used tuberculin skin test and IGRA at entry. Clones were read by immunoSEQ multiplex PCR, and TCRdb kept only the in-frame ones, dropping some. The table records tens of thousands of clones, about 92% of them present only once. Specimen: PBMCs. The sequence was collected from a donor aged 5 to 30 with latent tuberculosis or without tuberculosis infection. Some clones in this sample may be carry-over from other donors' samples.

CDR3 sequence reads: CASRLHDPIKLEKNTGGLGEQYF. The CDR3 DNA reads as TGTGCAAGTCGCCTTCATGACCCCATTAAGCTAGAGAAGAACACAGGGGGCTTAGGGGAGCAGTACTTC. The chain employs TRBV12-2 and TRBJ2-7; TRBD1, the D gene given by the table, was not confirmed from the DNA. TRBV12-2 is a pseudogene. CDR3 length equals 23 residues.